This TCR beta chain was profiled in a study of blood T cell repertoires in COVID-19. Across the whole study: COVID-19 samples collected from the United States, Italy and Spain covered acute and convalescent phases. In each case, the material was cDNA or gDNA derived from T cells, B-cell-depleted T cells, or PBMCs.

The V end was cut by 6 bases, the J end by 11 bases, with 16 bases between. The CDR3 runs to 12 residues. Study processing details: Amplification with reference gene primers provided the estimates of nucleated cell counts. The repertoire was sequenced with immunoSEQ multiplex PCR; TCRdb's copy has only in-frame clones and lacks some. The D gene and trimming were derived from the DNA, and the V and J assignments and clone size from that table. This sample has approximately 500,000 clones, with over 75% found just once. The chain joins TRBV12-3 or TRBV12-4 to TRBJ1-1; tentatively, D is TRBD1 (5 bases). The receptor's source is a human donor in a cohort sampled during active COVID-19. Sequenced sample: peripheral blood. CDR3 bases: TGTGCCAGCAGACCAAGGGAGGGGTATGCTTTCTTT. Its protein product is CASRPREGYAFF.